Listed below are T cell receptor beta chains from one sample, sequenced in a study of CD8+ T cells in alopecia areata. Clones were read by immunoSEQ multiplex PCR, and TCRdb kept only the in-frame ones, dropping some. The table includes about 150,000 clones, about three fifths detected once. Sequenced material: CD4+ T cells sorted from blood. Receptors were obtained from a human donor in good health. CDR3s include the opening cysteine and the closing phenylalanine or tryptophan. The D gene is left open where the match is weak. Not every row has a clone size; where given, it reads once, few, many or a size class.

J | length | D | size | V | DNA | CDR3
TRBJ2-7 | 16 | TRBD2 | few | TRBV28 | TGTGCCAGCAGTTTCCTACAACTAGCGGGAGCCTACGAGCAGTACTTC | CASSFLQLAGAYEQYF
TRBJ2-3 | 20 | TRBD2 | NA | TRBV5-1 | TGCGCCAGCAGCTTGAATACCCCGGGACTAGCGGGAGGGAGCACAGATACGCAGTATTTT | CASSLNTPGLAGGSTDTQYF
TRBJ1-2 | 12 | NA | NA | TRBV5-6 | TGTGCCAGCAGCTTGGTTACGTATGGCTACACCTTC | CASSLVTYGYTF
TRBJ2-5 | 14 | NA | NA | TRBV28 | TGTGCCAGCAGTTTATCGAGGGTTCAAGAGACCCAGTACTTC | CASSLSRVQETQYF
TRBJ2-6 | 13 | NA | few | TRBV6-5 | TGTGCCAGCACGCAGGGGTTTACCAACGTCCTGACTTTC | CASTQGFTNVLTF
TRBJ2-7 | 11 | NA | NA | TRBV7-9 | TGTGCCAGCAGCTTTACCTACGAGCAGTACTTC | CASSFTYEQYF
TRBJ1-2 | 13 | NA | few | TRBV5-1 | TGCGCCAGCAGCTCGTCCGGGACCTATGGCTACACCTTC | CASSSSGTYGYTF
TRBJ2-3 | 13 | NA | NA | TRBV28 | TGTGCCAGCAGTTTAGGGATCCCAGATACGCAGTATTTT | CASSLGIPDTQYF
TRBJ2-7 | 12 | NA | NA | TRBV29-1 | TGCAGCGTTAAAGCGGGCCCCTACGAGCAGTACTTC | CSVKAGPYEQYF
TRBJ2-3 | 14 | NA | few | TRBV9 | TGTGCCAGCAGCGGGGGGTCGTTCACAGATACGCAGTATTTT | CASSGGSFTDTQYF
TRBJ2-5 | 11 | NA | few | TRBV2 | TGTGCCAGCAGTATACGAGAGACCCAGTACTTC | CASSIRETQYF
TRBJ2-5 | 12 | TRBD2 | NA | TRBV7-2 | TGTGCCAGCAAGCGGGAGGGAGAGACCCAGTACTTC | CASKREGETQYF
TRBJ2-1 | 15 | TRBD2 | few | TRBV19 | TGTGCCAGTAGTAAGGAAGCGGGAGGTGGTAATGAGCAGTTCTTC | CASSKEAGGGNEQFF
TRBJ2-4 | 12 | NA | NA | TRBV6-6 | TGTGCCAGCAGTTACGCGGGACCGCGGGAGTACTTC | CASSYAGPREYF
TRBJ2-4 | 15 | NA | NA | TRBV7-9 | TGTGCCAGCAGCCCAGCAGCAACGGAATGGGACTTTCGATACTTC | CASSPAATEWDFRYF
TRBJ2-5 | 16 | TRBD2 | NA | TRBV29-1 | TGCAGCGTTGGCCAGCTAGCGGGAGGGCCGAGAGAGACCCAGTACTTC | CSVGQLAGGPRETQYF
TRBJ1-1 | 13 | NA | NA | TRBV7-8 | TGTGCCAGCAGTCATGCGGGGGACACTGAAGCTTTCTTT | CASSHAGDTEAFF
TRBJ2-7 | 14 | NA | NA | TRBV27 | TGTGCCAGCAGTTTGACGGGGATGGGGCAGAGAAAGTACTTC | CASSLTGMGQRKYF
TRBJ2-1 | 13 | NA | once | TRBV5-4 | TGTGCCAGCAGCGGGCGCCACTACAATGAGCAGTTCTTC | CASSGRHYNEQFF
TRBJ2-7 | 14 | NA | few | TRBV28 | TGTGCCAGCAGCCCCCCCGTACACAGGGCCGAGCAGTACTTC | CASSPPVHRAEQYF
TRBJ2-1 | 13 | NA | NA | TRBV5-1 | TGCGCCAGCAGCCCCGAGGGCTACAATGAGCAGTTCTTC | CASSPEGYNEQFF
TRBJ2-2 | 14 | TRBD1 | few | TRBV9 | TGTGCCAGCTCGACAGGGGTAGGAACCGGGGAGCTGTTTTTT | CASSTGVGTGELFF
TRBJ2-2 | 11 | NA | few | TRBV5-4 | TGTGCCAGCTCCGGGCGAGGGGAGCTGTTTTTT | CASSGRGELFF
TRBJ1-1 | 14 | NA | NA | TRBV4-2 | TGTGCCAGCAGCCAACGGGACATGAACACTGAAGCTTTCTTT | CASSQRDMNTEAFF
TRBJ2-4 | 17 | NA | few | TRBV27 | TGTGCCAGCAGTTTACGGACCACGGGAGCAGCCAAAAACATTCAGTACTTC | CASSLRTTGAAKNIQYF
TRBJ2-2 | 13 | NA | NA | TRBV15 | TGTGCCACCAGCAGGACTAGTGTCGGGGAGCTGTTTTTT | CATSRTSVGELFF
TRBJ2-7 | 14 | NA | NA | TRBV5-6 | TGTGCCAGCAGCCCCGCGGGGTCGTTCCTCCATCAGTACTTC | CASSPAGSFLHQYF
TRBJ2-5 | 13 | NA | few | TRBV29-1 | TGCAGCGCCCCTATCCAGGGGTTTCAGACCCAGTACTTC | CSAPIQGFQTQYF